This TCR beta chain was captured in a study of blood T cell repertoires in COVID-19. Whole-study context: Specimens from acute and convalescent COVID-19 originated in the United States, Italy and Spain. PBMCs, B-cell-depleted T cells, or T cells were the source of the cDNA or gDNA that made up the material.

Original methodology: Quantification of nucleated cells was approximated via reference gene primer amplification. TCRdb keeps only in-frame clones here, not all; method: immunoSEQ multiplex PCR. That table furnishes V, J and clone size, whereas the DNA furnished D and trimming. The sample carries some 200,000 clones, around 84% recorded once. This clone has at least ten counts. The germline V gene encodes CDR1 SEHNR and CDR2 FQNEAQ (reference sequence). The CDR3 sequence is 13 residues long. Trimming removed 8 bases at V and 2 bases at J, with 10 bases between. The receptor comes from a man between 45 and 60 years old with active or convalescent COVID-19. This rearrangement joins TRBV7-9 to TRBJ2-1; D is perhaps TRBD1 (6 bases). The sequenced sample was peripheral blood. The CDR3 DNA is TGTGCCAGCCAGCCAGGGGCCTACAATGAGCAGTTCTTC. The encoded protein is CASQPGAYNEQFF.